This T cell receptor (beta chain) originates from a study of regulatory T cells in long-lasting Graves disease. Study summary: For under 3 months, newly diagnosed Graves' patients had been taking antithyroid drugs.

Study findings and constraints: Relative to newly diagnosed Graves' patients, persistent ones had lower TCR diversity.

Sample time point: newly diagnosed GD, antithyroid drugs for less than 3 months. There was RNA extracted from PBMCs, and the TCR library was made from it. The source of the patients was an endocrinology department in Xi'an, China. This CDR3 is 13 amino acids long. Germline CDR1 is LGHDT and CDR2 is YNNKEL (reference sequence). V was trimmed by 0 bases and J by 4 bases, leaving 7 bases between them. In building TCR beta libraries, iRepertoire HTBI primers were used together with Arm-PCR of CDR3 regions. Per the original methods: Among the samples, roughly 65 TRBV and 12 to 15 TRBJ segments were identified. TCRdb recomputed calls from the multiplex PCR reads with MiXCR, one row per CDR3 protein. The authors' filters were not applied to this entry. The data show under 250,000 distinct CDR3 sequences, roughly 18% seen once. In its sample, this clonotype was seen a few times. Its antigen is not identified.

The sample was also linked to a second study, of T cells in Graves' hyperthyroidism and ophthalmopathy.

The receptor was derived from a woman aged 25 to 39 with Graves disease. The sequencing here drew on peripheral blood mononuclear cells (PBMCs), taken at new diagnosis, from a patient treated with antithyroid drugs. The chain is built from TRBV3-1 and TRBJ2-7, with unresolved D. CDR3 coding DNA: TGTGCCAGCAGCCAAGATAACCGGTACGAGCAGTACTTC. Its translation: CASSQDNRYEQYF.